These 30 T cell receptor beta chains were sequenced from one sample in a study of blood T cells in healthy people across ages. Primers used in a second PCR of about 7 to 12 cycles were a sample-barcoded 5' primer and a J-beta primer mix. TCRdb passed the 5' RACE reads through MiXCR, listing each CDR3 protein once. The table includes about 640,000 distinct CDR3 sequences, 40% to 45% detected once. The sequencing sample was made of blood. The source of these receptors is a man older than 75 in good health.

For the CDR3, the DNA is TGTGCCAGCAGCTTAGATCGCGCTAGCGGGCAGTTCTTC. Translating it yields CASSLDRASGQFF. The V gene is TRBV11-2, the J gene TRBJ2-1, with 7 bases matching TRBD2. CDR3 length: 13 amino acids. With V trimmed by 0 bases and J by 12 bases, 5 bases remained unmatched. Germline loops: CDR1 SGHAT, CDR2 FQNNGV.

The rearrangement links TRBV7-9 to TRBJ1-2, with D possibly TRBD1 on 6 matching bases. V was cut by 11 bases and J by 2 bases, with 18 bases left in between. Germline V CDR1 and CDR2: SEHNR, FQNEAQ (reference sequence). CDR3 length: 14 residues. The CDR3 region has the DNA TGTGCCGGTGCAGGGGAGATCGGGAACTATGGCTACACCTTC. Its translation is CAGAGEIGNYGYTF.

This clonotype was seen a few times. V gene TRBV5-5 combines with J gene TRBJ1-6; TRBD1 matches 9 bases. Germline loops: CDR1 SGHKS, CDR2 YYEKEE (reference sequence). The CDR3 extends over 14 amino acids. J lost 7 bases, V lost 4 bases, and 3 bases had no gene match. The chain's CDR3 is CASSPGTGNSPLHF. The CDR3 region has the DNA TGTGCCAGCAGCCCCGGGACAGGGAATTCACCCCTCCACTTT.

This sequence joins TRBV4-1 and TRBJ2-7, with D perhaps matching TRBD1 (6 bases). With 0 bases removed from V and 7 bases from J, the gap between germline ends came to 16 bases. In germline, CDR1 is MGHRA, CDR2 YSYEKL. This CDR3 is 15 amino acids long. DNA for the CDR3: TGCGCCAGCAGCCAAGATGGGGGCGCGGGTCGGGAGCAGTACTTC. The encoded protein is CASSQDGGAGREQYF.

The genes are TRBV5-1 and TRBJ2-7; 7 bases align to TRBD2. The end of the DNA is better explained by TRBJ2-5, so the J call may be wrong. This CDR3 has 12 amino acids. Germline assignment: CDR1 SGHRS and CDR2 YFSETQ. The CDR3 region has the DNA TGCGCCAGCAGCTTGGAGCGGGGGACCCAGTACTTC. Protein sequence: CASSLERGTQYF.

A remark on this clonotype: With a much larger clone just one base away, this may be a read error. V is TRBV29-1 and J is TRBJ2-1; 9 bases agree with TRBD1. The V and J ends lost 4 bases and 13 bases, in that order; junction bases with no gene match: 17. Germline V lookup: CDR1 SQVTM, CDR2 ANQGSEA. The CDR3 covers 15 residues. The CDR3 loop reads CSVGGGQGWRETQFF. CDR3 DNA sequence: TGCAGCGTTGGGGGAGGACAGGGGTGGCGAGAGACCCAGTTCTTC.

This chain connects TRBV4-2 to TRBJ2-5, with 7 bases that match TRBD1. CDR1 is LGHNA and CDR2 is YNFKEQ in the germline V gene. CDR3 size: 14 residues. Germline trimming cut 3 bases from V and 3 bases from J; bases unmatched to any gene: 4. The CDR3 nucleotides read TGTGCCAGCAGCCAGGGACAGTATAAAGAGACCCAGTACTTC. Translated, it gives CASSQGQYKETQYF.

This clonotype came up once. V usage is TRBV5-1 and J usage is TRBJ2-4, with no clear D. CDR1 and CDR2 (germline): SGHRS, YFSETQ. This CDR3 spans 16 amino acids. Between the trimmed V and J ends, which lost 0 bases and 2 bases, there was a span of 12 bases. The CDR3 reads CASSLGDQRTKNIQYF. Written as DNA, the CDR3 is TGCGCCAGCAGCTTGGGGGATCAGAGAACCAAAAACATTCAGTACTTC.

The chain has TRBV10-3 and TRBJ2-3, with TRBD2 matching over 8 bases. The CDR3 runs to 16 residues. The V segment lost 5 bases and the J segment 2 bases; nucleotides outside the gene matches: 9. Per the germline V gene, CDR1 is ENHRY and CDR2 is SYGVKD. CDR3 in DNA: TGTGCCATCAGTAGTAGCGGGACTCGAATCACAGATACGCAGTATTTT. Its protein is CAISSSGTRITDTQYF.

As to this clonotype: Possible read error: a much larger clone is one base away. The CDR3 protein is CASSPRVRVTNEQFF. CDR3 nucleotides: TGTGCCAGCAGCCCGAGGGTGCGGGTTACCAATGAGCAGTTCTTC. The rearrangement uses TRBV12-3 or TRBV12-4 and TRBJ2-1, with a weak D call TRBD2 (5 bases). Trimming cost V 6 bases and J 6 bases, with 18 bases left between them. This CDR3 contains 15 residues.

The CDR3 spells CASSQLRGRDTGELFF. The CDR3 nucleotides read TGTGCCAGCAGCCAGTTAAGGGGGCGCGACACCGGGGAGCTGTTTTTT. The V gene is TRBV14, the J gene TRBJ2-2; TRBD1 agrees at 7 bases. Germline values: CDR1 SGHDN, CDR2 FVKESK. This CDR3 spans 16 amino acids. The trim removed 3 bases at V and 3 bases at J, leaving 7 bases unmatched.

V gene TRBV6-5 combines with J gene TRBJ2-7, with 10 bases aligning to TRBD2. CDR1 is MNHEY, CDR2 SVGAGI, per germline. The CDR3 contains 14 residues. J gave up 1 base and V 11 bases, and 8 bases lay outside the gene matches. This chain's CDR3 is CAAFRTSGSYEQYF. As DNA, the CDR3 is TGTGCCGCCTTTAGGACTAGCGGTTCCTACGAGCAGTACTTC.

A few counts support this clonotype. CDR3 sequence (DNA): TGCAGCATAACAGGGGAAACGGCCTGGTACAATGAGCAGTTCTTC. Its protein product is CSITGETAWYNEQFF. The chain has TRBV29-1 and TRBJ2-1; 7 bases align to TRBD1. Germline V lookup: CDR1 SQVTM, CDR2 ANQGSEA. This CDR3 contains 15 residues. V gave up 8 bases and J gave up 4 bases; unmatched junction bases: 14.

The rearrangement joins TRBV6-2 or TRBV6-3 to TRBJ2-6; the match to TRBD1 covers 7 bases. Looked up from germline, CDR1 is MNHEY and CDR2 is SVGEGT. With V trimmed by 7 bases and J by 0 bases, 6 bases remained unmatched. The CDR3 is made up of 16 amino acids. This CDR3 reads CASNDRANSGANVLTF. The CDR3 DNA sequence: TGTGCCAGCAACGACAGGGCTAACTCTGGGGCCAACGTCCTGACTTTC.

The chain carries TRBV20-1 and TRBJ1-1, with D maybe TRBD1 (5 bases). CDR1 and CDR2 (germline): DFQATT, SNEGSKA (reference sequence). There are 13 residues in the CDR3. Trimming removed 8 bases from V and 6 bases from J, with 19 bases in between. This CDR3 is CSPRGRGSPEAFF. The CDR3 coding sequence is TGCAGTCCAAGAGGCCGGGGGTCCCCTGAAGCTTTCTTT.

The V gene is TRBV29-1, the J gene TRBJ2-7, with D perhaps TRBD1 or TRBD2 (5 bases each). CDR1 and CDR2 from the germline V gene are SQVTM and ANQGSEA. V was pared by 4 bases and J by 3 bases, with 13 bases between. The CDR3 is 13 residues long. CDR3 nucleotide sequence: TGCAGCGTTGCAAAGGGACCATACTACGAGCAGTACTTC. This codes for CSVAKGPYYEQYF.

This clonotype was observed many times. J is TRBJ2-1 and V is TRBV9; 10 nucleotides align to TRBD2. The length of the CDR3 is 15 residues. J lost 8 bases, V lost 5 bases, and 10 bases had no gene match. Germline V gene sequence: CDR1 SGDLS, CDR2 YYNGEE. The CDR3 DNA reads TGTGCCAGCAGTAGAGCCGGGACTAGCGATGATGAGCAGTTCTTC. Protein: CASSRAGTSDDEQFF.

This clonotype has at least ten counts. A much larger clone differs from this one at a single base, so this may be a read error. This chain links TRBV20-1 with TRBJ2-1; no clear D gene. The assigned J gene may be wrong: the sequence end matches TRBJ2-7 better. This CDR3 spans 16 amino acids. Germline V gives CDR1 DFQATT, CDR2 SNEGSKA (reference sequence). The CDR3 coding sequence is TGCAGTGCTAGAGCGGATGCGCAGATCTCCTACAATGAGCAGTACTTC. This sequence encodes CSARADAQISYNEQYF.

The chain has TRBV2 and TRBJ2-6; 9 bases align to TRBD1. CDR1 is SNHLY, CDR2 FYNNEI, per germline. J lost 1 base, V lost 0 bases, and 7 bases had no gene match. The CDR3 runs to 19 residues. Written as DNA, the CDR3 is TGTGCCAGCAGTGAAGCGCCAGGGACAGGGAAGTCTGGGGCCAACGTCCTGACTTTC. This gives the protein CASSEAPGTGKSGANVLTF.

The V and J genes are TRBV10-3 and TRBJ2-3; possible D gene TRBD1, 6 bases. Between the trimmed V and J ends, which lost 10 bases and 1 base, there was a span of 12 bases. The CDR3 length is 13 residues. Looked up from germline, CDR1 is ENHRY and CDR2 is SYGVKD. DNA for the CDR3: TGTGCCACCGAACAGGGAGGCACAGATACGCAGTATTTT. Its protein product is CATEQGGTDTQYF.

For this clonotype: Germline is not matched at one junction end, which may reflect a read error. The chain links TRBV5-1 to TRBJ2-7; 7 bases line up with TRBD2. Germline loops: CDR1 SGHRS, CDR2 YFSETQ. This CDR3 comprises 14 residues. CDR3 sequence: CTSSLESGGHEQYF. CDR3 nucleotide sequence: TGCACCAGCAGCTTGGAATCGGGGGGACACGAGCAGTACTTC.

This clonotype was counted only a few times. The chain employs TRBV2 and TRBJ2-7; TRBD2 is a possible D gene (6 bases). The V and J ends lost 1 base and 9 bases respectively, with 13 bases between them. The CDR3 sequence is 13 residues long. Germline assignment: CDR1 SNHLY and CDR2 FYNNEI. The CDR3 region has the DNA TGTGCCAGCAGTGAAGTAACGGGAGCGGGGCAGTACTTC. It translates to CASSEVTGAGQYF.

On this clonotype: This could be a read error, since a much larger clone is one nucleotide away. The chain links TRBV15 to TRBJ2-5, with 10 positions matching TRBD1. From germline, CDR1 is LNHNV and CDR2 YYDKDF (reference sequence). This CDR3 comprises 15 residues. J gave up 11 bases and V 0 bases, and 9 bases lay outside the gene matches. In DNA, the CDR3 is TGTGCCACCAGCAGAGATGAGGGACAGGGGATAGGGCAGTACTTC. Its protein is CATSRDEGQGIGQYF.

This clonotype has more than one count but fewer than ten. The rearrangement uses TRBV3-1 and TRBJ2-7, with D possibly TRBD2 on 5 matching bases. Per the germline V gene, CDR1 is LGHDT and CDR2 is YNNKEL (reference sequence). This CDR3 is 14 amino acids long. Deletions cut 7 bases from V and 4 bases from J, with 17 bases between. CDR3 bases: TGTGCCAGCACCTTATCGCTGGGAGATTACGAGCAGTACTTC. Protein product: CASTLSLGDYEQYF.

The rearrangement joins TRBV3-1 to TRBJ2-3, with 11 positions matching TRBD2. Trimming at V came to 4 bases and at J to 8 bases, leaving 11 bases not matched to a gene. The germline V gene has CDR1 LGHDT and CDR2 YNNKEL (reference sequence). The CDR3 covers 16 residues. CDR3 in DNA: TGTGCCAGCAGCCTCCACAGTAGCGGGGGGGATGTTACGCAGTATTTT. It yields the protein CASSLHSSGGDVTQYF.

The CDR3 nucleotides read TGTGCCATCAGTATCGCTGATACGCAGTATTTT. Amino acids: CAISIADTQYF. The chain joins TRBV10-3 to TRBJ2-3; D ambiguous. The CDR3 runs 11 residues. Germline values: CDR1 ENHRY, CDR2 SYGVKD. V was clipped by 5 bases and J by 6 bases, with 6 bases between them.

This chain connects TRBV7-2 to TRBJ2-1; 9 bases match TRBD2. The CDR3 covers 16 residues. CDR1 SGHTA and CDR2 FQGNSA come from the germline V gene. Trimming at V came to 2 bases and at J to 9 bases, leaving 11 bases not matched to a gene. The CDR3 DNA reads TGTGCCAGCAGCTTAATTGGCGCGGGGGGGCCGTTTGAGCAGTTCTTC. Encoded protein: CASSLIGAGGPFEQFF.

The V and J genes are TRBV12-3 or TRBV12-4 and TRBJ2-2; TRBD2 matches 13 bases. This CDR3 spans 15 amino acids. After removal of 7 bases from V and 8 bases from J, the junction contained 7 bases not matched to a gene. For the CDR3, the DNA is TGTGCCAGCAACCAACTAGCGGGGGGGCCGGGGGAGCTGTTTTTT. It encodes CASNQLAGGPGELFF.

The rearrangement joins TRBV20-1 to TRBJ2-3; no firm D call. This CDR3 comprises 13 residues. CDR1 is DFQATT, CDR2 SNEGSKA, per germline (reference sequence). Trimming took off 5 bases at V and 0 bases at J, with 9 bases between the two ends. This CDR3 is CSARRLSTDTQYF. In DNA form, the CDR3 reads TGCAGTGCTCGTCGGCTCAGCACAGATACGCAGTATTTT.

The gene calls are TRBV20-1 and TRBJ2-3; TRBD2 is a possible D gene (5 bases). Trimming stripped 0 bases from V and 4 bases from J, with 17 bases between. CDR3 length equals 16 residues. Germline CDR1 is DFQATT and CDR2 is SNEGSKA (reference sequence). CDR3 in DNA: TGCAGTGCTAGAGATCTTGGCAAAGCGGTCCCAGATACGCAGTATTTT. This sequence encodes CSARDLGKAVPDTQYF.